One and the same sample provided the 3 T cell receptor beta chains below, sequenced in a study of T cells in women clearing cervical HPV infection (dated by TCRdb to the late 2010s). The protocol used for the library was the immunoSEQ multiplex PCR assay. TCRdb carries this immuneACCESS record with in-frame sequences only. Its versions omit some clonotypes, under half of them owing to an unresolved V gene in the studies checked, with the rest unexplained. The data table for this sample lists 25,000 to 30,000 clones. Of the sample, 20% to 25% falls within the top ten clones. Source material: blood buffy coat. These receptor sequences come from a woman aged 18 to 75 with a cervical HPV16 infection that either progressed to CIN3+ or cleared (not recorded which).

As to this clone: The read comes to an end 3 residues before the CDR3 does, leaving the germline J gene to fill in the end. The chain recombines TRBV5-5 with TRBJ1-2; D remains ambiguous. The germline CDR1 and CDR2 sequences are SGHKS and YYEKEE (reference sequence). Trimming took off 0 bases at V and 4 bases at J, with 7 bases between the two ends. This CDR3 is 13 amino acids long. The sequenced CDR3 bases are TGTGCCAGCAGCTTGGGGGCAGCCTATGGC. It codes for CASSLGAAYG. The whole CDR3 protein is CASSLGAAYGYTF. Using reference TRBV5-5 and TRBJ1-2 for the parts outside the CDR3, the full variable domain is DAGVTQSPTHLIKTRGQQVTLRCSPISGHKSVSWYQQVLGQGPQFIFQYYEKEERGRGNFPDRFSARQFPNYSSELNVNALLLGDSALYLCASSLGAAYGYTFGSGTRLTVV.

Concerning this clone: Sequencing ends 3 residues short of the CDR3 end; the germline J gene provides the rest. The chain carries TRBV19 and TRBJ2-7, with TRBD2 identical over 7 bases. The CDR3 consists of 13 residues. CDR1 and CDR2 from the germline V gene are LNHDA and SQIVND (reference sequence). The V segment lost 5 bases and the J segment 4 bases; nucleotides outside the gene matches: 5. CDR3 loop: CASSRGAGYEQYF. The part of the CDR3 DNA that was read is TGTGCCAGTAGTCGGGGAGCGGGGTACGAG.

As for this clone: Read coverage stops 3 residues before the CDR3 terminus; the germline J gene supplies the remainder. The rearrangement links TRBV5-1 to TRBJ2-7; D is unresolved. Germline values: CDR1 SGHRS, CDR2 YFSETQ. The CDR3 has 12 amino acids. Trimming took off 1 base at V and 5 bases at J, with 7 bases between the two ends. The CDR3 loop reads CASSLSANEQYF. The part of the CDR3 DNA that was read is TGCGCCAGCAGCTTGTCTGCTAACGAG.